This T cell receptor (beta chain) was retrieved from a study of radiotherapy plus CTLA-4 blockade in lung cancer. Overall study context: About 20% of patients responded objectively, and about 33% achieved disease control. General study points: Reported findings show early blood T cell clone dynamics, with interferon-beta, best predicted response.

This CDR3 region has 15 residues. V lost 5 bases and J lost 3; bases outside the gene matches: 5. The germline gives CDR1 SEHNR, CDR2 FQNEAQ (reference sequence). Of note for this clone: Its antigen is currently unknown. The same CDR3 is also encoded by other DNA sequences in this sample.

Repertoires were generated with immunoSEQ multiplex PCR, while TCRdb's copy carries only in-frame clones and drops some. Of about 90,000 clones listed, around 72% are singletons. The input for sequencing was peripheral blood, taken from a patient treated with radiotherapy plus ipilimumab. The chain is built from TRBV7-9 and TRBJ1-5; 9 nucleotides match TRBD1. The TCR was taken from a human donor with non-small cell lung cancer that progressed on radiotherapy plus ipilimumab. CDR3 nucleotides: TGTGCCAGCAGCCCCGGACAGGGGAACAATCAGCCCCAGCATTTT. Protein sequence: CASSPGQGNNQPQHF.